The T cell receptor beta chain under discussion was sequenced for a study of cytomegalovirus exposure and HLA in healthy donors. A multiplex PCR was run with 60 Vbeta primers and 13 Jbeta primers. Assay: immunoSEQ multiplex PCR; the TCRdb copy retains only in-frame clones and omits some. The sample carries approximately 92,000 clones, under 85% recorded once. Points on this clone: Its specificity is not known.

The CDR3 is made up of 16 amino acids. Germline values: CDR1 LGHNA, CDR2 YNFKEQ. The V and J ends lost 0 bases and 4 bases respectively, with 15 bases between them. Findings and limits, study-wide: Most CMV-associated TCR beta chains appeared HLA-restricted in a later analysis.

This chain links TRBV4-2 with TRBJ1-2; D is unclear. This TCR was sampled from a man in his fifties in good health and CMV-seropositive. Sequenced input: PBMCs. Here the CDR3 reads CASSQDLGDNTYGYTF. The CDR3 DNA reads TGTGCCAGCAGCCAAGATTTGGGCGATAATACCTATGGCTACACCTTC.